One sample yielded the 28 T cell receptor beta chains listed below, sequenced in a study of identical twins. A single record per CDR3 protein comes from TCRdb applying MiXCR to the 5' RACE reads. Altogether 690,000 or so distinct CDR3 sequences are present, roughly 6% being singletons, with the ten largest covering 1.5% to 2%. Sequenced: naive T cells sorted from blood. The receptor set was obtained from a man aged 18-30 years in good health.

Ten or more counts support this clonotype. The chain links TRBV27 to TRBJ2-7; D is uncertain. CDR3 size: 13 residues. CDR1 is MNHEY and CDR2 is SMNVEV in the germline V gene (reference sequence). V dropped 2 bases and J dropped 7 bases, with 12 bases sitting between them. CDR3 region: CASSLTGLGEQYV. For the CDR3, the DNA is TGTGCCAGCAGTTTAACGGGTCTGGGGGAGCAGTACGTC.

The chain recombines TRBV28 with TRBJ2-1; no reliable D call. This CDR3 spans 12 amino acids. Trimming took 7 bases from V and 12 from J, leaving 16 bases between them. CDR1 and CDR2 from the germline V gene are MDHEN and SYDVKM. The CDR3 here is CASITTLGGQFF. The DNA of the CDR3 is TGTGCCAGCATTACCACCTTGGGCGGGCAGTTCTTC.

This clonotype was picked up many times. The chain uses TRBV5-1 and TRBJ1-1; 9 bases are a match to TRBD1. The CDR3 covers 16 residues. J lost 0 bases, V lost 0 bases, and 3 bases had no gene match. In germline, CDR1 is SGHRS, CDR2 YFSETQ. The DNA of the CDR3 is TGCGCCAGCAGCTTGGAGGGGACAGGGATGAACACTGAAGCTTTCTTT. Its protein is CASSLEGTGMNTEAFF.

As regards this clonotype: It is likely a read error, because the conserved phenylalanine at the end of the CDR3 is missing. This chain connects TRBV25-1 to TRBJ1-5; 8 nucleotides line up with TRBD1. Trimming at V came to 4 bases and at J to 4 bases, leaving 3 bases not matched to a gene. The CDR3 consists of 14 residues. The germline gives CDR1 MGHDK, CDR2 SYGVNS. CDR3 loop: CASSVQGGNQPQHL. The CDR3 DNA follows: TGTGCCAGCAGTGTACAGGGGGGGAATCAGCCCCAGCATCTT.

As DNA, the CDR3 is TGTGCCACCAGCAGAGGAAGGGAGCGGGTGGAGCAGTACGTC. Its translation is CATSRGRERVEQYV. The J gene is TRBJ2-7, the V gene TRBV15; D is perhaps TRBD2 (6 bases). Germline V gives CDR1 LNHNV, CDR2 YYDKDF (reference sequence). The CDR3 covers 14 residues. Trimming pared 1 base from V and 7 bases from J, leaving 14 bases between.

This sequence joins TRBV14 and TRBJ1-1; perhaps TRBD1 as D (5 bases). With 1 base removed from V and 1 base from J, the gap between germline ends came to 7 bases. The V gene's germline CDR1 is SGHDN and CDR2 FVKESK. The CDR3 loop spans 14 amino acids. This CDR3 reads CASSQGGENTEAFF. CDR3 DNA: TGTGCCAGCAGCCAAGGGGGGGAGAACACTGAAGCTTTCTTT.

This clonotype was seen only a few times. This sequence joins TRBV20-1 and TRBJ2-7; D not resolved. Looked up from germline, CDR1 is DFQATT and CDR2 is SNEGSKA (reference sequence). The CDR3 has 12 amino acids. The V end was cut by 6 bases, the J end by 1 base, with 10 bases between. The CDR3 spells CSARPVSYEQYF. As DNA, the CDR3 is TGCAGTGCCCGTCCGGTTTCCTACGAGCAGTACTTC.

This clonotype was seen repeatedly, ten times or more. This chain joins TRBV7-8 and TRBJ2-3; TRBD2 matches at 10 bases. The CDR3 covers 15 residues. Germline V gene sequence: CDR1 SGHVS, CDR2 FQNEAQ. Trimming took 3 bases from V and 3 from J; bases not matched to a gene: 3. The CDR3 region is CASSLLAGVTDTQYF. Written as DNA, the CDR3 is TGTGCCAGCAGCTTGCTAGCGGGAGTGACAGATACGCAGTATTTT.

This clonotype was counted ten times or more. V gene TRBV6-1 combines with J gene TRBJ2-7; 8 nucleotides agree with TRBD2. The CDR3 has 18 residues. Germline V gene data show CDR1 as MNHNS and CDR2 as SASEGT. V lost 7 bases to trimming and J lost 2 bases; unmatched junction nucleotides: 19. DNA of the CDR3: TGTGCCAGCACCGACGGGGGGGGGCTCTCACTTAGGCCCTACGAGCAGTACTTC. This translates into CASTDGGGLSLRPYEQYF.

This clonotype has a handful of counts. The CDR3 bases are TGTGCCAGCAGCCCCGGGACAAGGAATTCACCCCTCCACTTT. Protein: CASSPGTRNSPLHF. V gene TRBV3-1 combines with J gene TRBJ1-6, with a possible D match to TRBD1 (6 bases). V was shortened by 4 bases and J by 7 bases, with 11 bases between the two germline ends. The CDR3 sequence is 14 residues long. CDR1 is LGHDT, CDR2 YNNKEL, per germline (reference sequence).

This clonotype was seen many times. The chain links TRBV5-1 to TRBJ2-2; D remains ambiguous. The germline CDR1 and CDR2 sequences are SGHRS and YFSETQ. V gave up 3 bases and J gave up 4 bases, with 7 bases separating them. The CDR3 covers 13 residues. The CDR3, as DNA: TGCGCCAGCAGCTCCGGATCCACCGGGGAGCTGTTTTTT. Amino acids: CASSSGSTGELFF.

This clonotype has a handful of counts. V is TRBV6-1 and J is TRBJ1-5, with D tentatively TRBD1 (5 bases). This CDR3 region has 16 residues. With 3 bases removed from V and 4 bases from J, the gap between germline ends came to 16 bases. Germline assignment: CDR1 MNHNS and CDR2 SASEGT. Written as DNA, the CDR3 is TGTGCCAGCAGTGACCTTATCGGGGCAGGGAATCAGCCCCAGCATTTT. It is translated as CASSDLIGAGNQPQHF.

This clonotype was seen many times. V is TRBV5-6 and J is TRBJ2-1; D may be TRBD1 (5 bases). V was clipped by 6 bases and J by 9 bases, with 22 bases between them. This CDR3 is 15 amino acids long. Germline assignment: CDR1 SGHDT and CDR2 YYEEEE. CDR3 bases: TGTGCCAGCAAAACTCTAACAGGACGGGTAGGTGAGCAGTTCTTC. Encoded protein: CASKTLTGRVGEQFF.

The sample holds many counts of this clonotype. V is TRBV3-1 and J is TRBJ2-2, with TRBD1 matching 9 bases. Unmatched junction bases numbered 13, after V lost 4 bases and J lost 4 bases. This CDR3 is built from 18 residues. The V gene's germline CDR1 is LGHDT and CDR2 YNNKEL (reference sequence). This CDR3 is CASSLRTGVHKFTGELFF. CDR3 bases: TGTGCCAGCAGCCTTCGGACAGGGGTACATAAGTTCACCGGGGAGCTGTTTTTT. Full variable domain (rest looked up from reference TRBV3-1 and TRBJ2-2): DTAVSQTPKYLVTQMGNDKSIKCEQNLGHDTMYWYKQDSKKFLKIMFSYNNKELIINETVPNRFSPKSPDKAHLNLHINSLELGDSAVYFCASSLRTGVHKFTGELFFGEGSRLTVL.

This clonotype was observed many times. The chain combines TRBV20-1 with TRBJ2-1; 10 positions agree with TRBD2. The CDR3 extends over 16 amino acids. Per the germline V gene, CDR1 is DFQATT and CDR2 is SNEGSKA (reference sequence). The V gene end was trimmed by 3 bases and the J gene end by 3 bases; junction bases not matched to a gene: 8. DNA for the CDR3: TGCAGTGCTAGTCCTAGCGGGAGAACCTTCTACAATGAGCAGTTCTTC. Its protein product is CSASPSGRTFYNEQFF.

The chain is built from TRBV13 and TRBJ2-7; D call uncertain. Germline V gene lookup returns CDR1 PRHDT and CDR2 FYEKMQ (reference sequence). This CDR3 is built from 14 residues. V lost 2 bases and J lost 0, with 8 bases in between. CDR3 in DNA: TGTGCCAGCAGCTTATCTGGGGTCTCCTACGAGCAGTACTTC. It translates to CASSLSGVSYEQYF.

This clonotype appeared many times. V and J are TRBV27 and TRBJ1-2; TRBD1 matches at 8 bases. This CDR3 has 14 residues. V shed 4 bases, J shed 6 bases, and the junction held 7 bases outside the gene matches. The germline V gene encodes CDR1 MNHEY and CDR2 SMNVEV (reference sequence). CDR3 DNA: TGTGCCAGCAGTTCCGTAGACAGGGGAGATGGCTACACCTTC. Translating it yields CASSSVDRGDGYTF.

This clonotype was seen repeatedly, ten times or more. V gene TRBV5-1 combines with J gene TRBJ2-3, with D perhaps matching TRBD1 (5 bases). V dropped 4 bases and J dropped 5 bases, with 14 bases sitting between them. Per the germline V gene, CDR1 is SGHRS and CDR2 is YFSETQ. There are 14 residues in the CDR3. The CDR3 region is CASSGSWTRDTQYF. In DNA, the CDR3 is TGCGCCAGCAGCGGCAGCTGGACAAGAGATACGCAGTATTTT.

The table lists this clonotype with many counts. The genes are TRBV12-3 or TRBV12-4 and TRBJ1-1; a weak D match, TRBD1 (5 bases). The CDR3 loop spans 14 amino acids. V lost 4 bases and J 1 base, leaving 10 bases between the germline ends. The CDR3 DNA sequence: TGTGCCAGCAGTTCCCGGGGGAGGAACACTGAAGCTTTCTTT. Protein: CASSSRGRNTEAFF.

This clonotype was picked up a small number of times. The V call is TRBV18, the J call TRBJ2-2; TRBD2 aligns across 9 bases. The germline CDR1 and CDR2 sequences are KGHSH and LQKENI. V shed 4 bases, J shed 1 base, and the junction held 4 bases outside the gene matches. This CDR3 region has 16 residues. CDR3 sequence (DNA): TGTGCCAGCTCACGTAGGACTAGCGAGAACACCGGGGAGCTGTTTTTT. Its translation: CASSRRTSENTGELFF.

The chain combines TRBV5-1 with TRBJ2-1; D is unclear. The CDR3 is 15 residues long. V gave up 4 bases and J gave up 0 bases, with 11 bases separating them. CDR1 is SGHRS, CDR2 YFSETQ, per germline. The CDR3 sequence is CASSGQKTSYNEQFF. In DNA, the CDR3 is TGCGCCAGCAGCGGCCAGAAGACCTCCTACAATGAGCAGTTCTTC.

This clonotype was picked up many times. This chain links TRBV28 with TRBJ2-1; 7 bases map to TRBD1. CDR1 is MDHEN and CDR2 is SYDVKM in the germline V gene. This CDR3 region has 14 residues. Trimming took 5 bases from V and 3 from J; bases not matched to a gene: 4. The CDR3 here is CASSLRTGYNEQFF. The CDR3 nucleotides read TGTGCCAGCAGTCTACGGACAGGCTACAATGAGCAGTTCTTC.

Ten or more counts support this clonotype. V gene TRBV11-1 combines with J gene TRBJ2-1, with D unresolved. This CDR3 contains 15 residues. Trimming stripped 1 base from V and 2 bases from J, with 9 bases between. Germline V gives CDR1 SGHAT, CDR2 FQDESV (reference sequence). The CDR3 is CASSLVGGTYNEQFF. The CDR3 DNA is TGTGCCAGCAGCTTAGTGGGCGGTACCTACAATGAGCAGTTCTTC. The whole variable domain, remainder taken from reference TRBV11-1 and TRBJ2-1, is EAEVAQSPRYKITEKSQAVAFWCDPISGHATLYWYRQILGQGPELLVQFQDESVVDDSQLPKDRFSAERLKGVDSTLKIQPAELGDSAMYLCASSLVGGTYNEQFFGPGTRLTVL.

There are a few counts of this clonotype. V gene TRBV7-9 combines with J gene TRBJ1-1; the D gene is possibly TRBD1 (5 bases). Trimming cost V 3 bases and J 4 bases, with 15 bases left between them. This CDR3 spans 15 amino acids. Germline V lookup: CDR1 SEHNR, CDR2 FQNEAQ (reference sequence). The CDR3 nucleotides are TGTGCCAGCAGCTTGGGACGATCGGCATCCACTGAAGCTTTCTTT. Its translation: CASSLGRSASTEAFF.

The rearrangement links TRBV20-1 to TRBJ2-7; 8 nucleotides agree with TRBD2. CDR1 is DFQATT and CDR2 is SNEGSKA in the germline V gene (reference sequence). The CDR3 length is 13 residues. The trim removed 6 bases at V and 4 bases at J, leaving 8 bases unmatched. CDR3: CSAPTAGDYEQYF. For the CDR3, the DNA is TGCAGTGCACCTACAGCGGGAGATTACGAGCAGTACTTC.

For this clonotype: Given a much more abundant clone one base away, this may be a read error. V gene TRBV10-2 combines with J gene TRBJ2-1; 16 bases map to TRBD2. The CDR3 extends over 16 amino acids. CDR1 WSHSY and CDR2 SAAADI come from the germline V gene. In nucleotides, the CDR3 is TGCGCCAGCCGGGGGGGACTAGCGGGAGGGTACAATGAGCAGCTCTTC. Translation gives CASRGGLAGGYNEQLF.

This clonotype showed up many times. The rearrangement links TRBV7-2 to TRBJ2-7; D gene uncertain. V lost 5 bases and J lost 2, with 19 bases in between. The CDR3 loop spans 16 amino acids. CDR1 is SGHTA, CDR2 FQGNSA, per germline. This CDR3 is CASSPEVKMGPYEQYF. The CDR3 nucleotides are TGTGCCAGCAGCCCCGAGGTTAAAATGGGCCCCTACGAGCAGTACTTC.

This clonotype was detected many times. The genes are TRBV20-1 and TRBJ2-7; possibly TRBD1 or TRBD2 for D (5 bases each). Trimming removed 3 bases at V and 6 bases at J, with 12 bases between. CDR3 length equals 12 residues. Looked up from germline, CDR1 is DFQATT and CDR2 is SNEGSKA (reference sequence). The CDR3: CSASGTLSEQYF. CDR3 sequence (DNA): TGCAGTGCTAGCGGGACCTTGTCCGAGCAGTACTTC.